The sequence of this T cell receptor (beta chain) was determined in a study of human CD8 memory T cell subsets. Whole-study results and caveats: Stem-like memory T cells and precursor exhausted T cells both came out with similarly high diversity, but effector memory cells did not. It was only the T cell receptor beta chains that the study sequenced.

The TPEX subset meant dysfunctional early memory CD8+ cells, CCR7+ PD-1+ TIGIT+. Per germline, CDR1 LNHDA and CDR2 SQIVND (reference sequence). The CDR3 length is 11 residues. As to this clonotype: Its matching antigen is unknown.

Construction of TCR beta libraries was accomplished by means of UMI-labeled 5' RACE. From the 5' RACE reads, TCRdb lists one entry per CDR3 protein and no DNA. The sample yields some 10,000 distinct CDR3 sequences, of which the top ten take up 20%. The rearrangement uses TRBV19 and TRBJ2-1. The specimen was CD8+ T cells from PBMCs. This TCR was sampled from a human donor in good health. This CDR3 is CAIRIGNEQFF.